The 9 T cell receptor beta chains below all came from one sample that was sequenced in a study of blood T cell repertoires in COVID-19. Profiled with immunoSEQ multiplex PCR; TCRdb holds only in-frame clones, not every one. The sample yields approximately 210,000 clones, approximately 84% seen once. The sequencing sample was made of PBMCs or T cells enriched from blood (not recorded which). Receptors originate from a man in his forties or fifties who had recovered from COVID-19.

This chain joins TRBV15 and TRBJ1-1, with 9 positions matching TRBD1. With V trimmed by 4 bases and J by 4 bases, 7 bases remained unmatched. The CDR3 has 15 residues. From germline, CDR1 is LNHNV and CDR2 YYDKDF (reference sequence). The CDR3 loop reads CATSKDRGAFTEAFF. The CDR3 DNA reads TGTGCCACCAGCAAAGACAGGGGGGCCTTCACTGAAGCTTTCTTT.

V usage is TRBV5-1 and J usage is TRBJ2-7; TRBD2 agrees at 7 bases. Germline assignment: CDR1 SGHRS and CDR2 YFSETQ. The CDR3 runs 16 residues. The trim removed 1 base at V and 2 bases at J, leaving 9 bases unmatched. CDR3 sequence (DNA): TGCGCCAGCAGCTTGTATAGGCGGGGGTTAGCCTACGAGCAGTACTTC. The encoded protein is CASSLYRRGLAYEQYF.

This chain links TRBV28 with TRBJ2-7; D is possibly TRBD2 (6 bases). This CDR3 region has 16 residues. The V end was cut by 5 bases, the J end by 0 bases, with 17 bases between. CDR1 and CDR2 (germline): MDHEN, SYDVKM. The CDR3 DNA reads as TGTGCCAGCAGTCCCCTGGATAGCGGATTCTCCTACGAGCAGTACTTC. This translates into CASSPLDSGFSYEQYF.

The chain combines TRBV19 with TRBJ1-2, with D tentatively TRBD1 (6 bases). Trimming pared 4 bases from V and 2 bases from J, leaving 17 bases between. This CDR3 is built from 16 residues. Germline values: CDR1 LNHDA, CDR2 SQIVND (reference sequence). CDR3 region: CASSTSGGHINYGYTF. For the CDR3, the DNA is TGTGCCAGTAGTACCTCGGGGGGACACATAAACTATGGCTACACCTTC.

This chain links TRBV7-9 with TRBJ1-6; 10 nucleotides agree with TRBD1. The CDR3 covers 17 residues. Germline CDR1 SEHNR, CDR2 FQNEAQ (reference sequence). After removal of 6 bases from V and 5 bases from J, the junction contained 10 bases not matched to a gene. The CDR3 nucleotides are TGTGCCAGCAGTCCGGACAGGGGGTATAGTAATAATTCACCCCTCCACTTT. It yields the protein CASSPDRGYSNNSPLHF.

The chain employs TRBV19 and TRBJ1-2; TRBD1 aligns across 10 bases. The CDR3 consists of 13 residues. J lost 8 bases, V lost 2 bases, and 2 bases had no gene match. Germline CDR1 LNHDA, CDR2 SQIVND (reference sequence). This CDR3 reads CASSIRDRGGYTF. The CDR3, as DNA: TGTGCCAGTAGTATAAGGGACAGGGGAGGCTACACCTTC.

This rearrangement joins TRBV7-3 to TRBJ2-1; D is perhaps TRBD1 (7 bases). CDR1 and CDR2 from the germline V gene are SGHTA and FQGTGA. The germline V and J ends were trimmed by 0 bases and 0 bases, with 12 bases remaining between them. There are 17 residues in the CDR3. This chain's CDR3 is CASSLTRDSSSYNEQFF. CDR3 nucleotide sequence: TGTGCCAGCAGCTTAACGCGGGACAGTAGCTCCTACAATGAGCAGTTCTTC.

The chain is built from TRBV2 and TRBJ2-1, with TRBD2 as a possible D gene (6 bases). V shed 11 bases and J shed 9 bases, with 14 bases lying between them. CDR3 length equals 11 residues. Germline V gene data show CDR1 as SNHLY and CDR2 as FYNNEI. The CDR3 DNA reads TGTGCCGCCGGGACTTCTCCTGAGCAGTTCTTC. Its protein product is CAAGTSPEQFF. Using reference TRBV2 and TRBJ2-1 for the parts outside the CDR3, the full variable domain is EPEVTQTPSHQVTQMGQEVILRCVPISNHLYFYWYRQILGQKVEFLVSFYNNEISEKSEIFDDQFSVERPDGSNFTLKIRSTKLEDSAMYFCAAGTSPEQFFGPGTRLTVL.

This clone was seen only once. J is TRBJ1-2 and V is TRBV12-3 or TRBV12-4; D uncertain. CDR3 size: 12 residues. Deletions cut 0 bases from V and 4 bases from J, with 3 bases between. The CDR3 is CASSLASYGYTF. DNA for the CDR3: TGTGCCAGCAGTTTAGCTAGCTATGGCTACACCTTC.